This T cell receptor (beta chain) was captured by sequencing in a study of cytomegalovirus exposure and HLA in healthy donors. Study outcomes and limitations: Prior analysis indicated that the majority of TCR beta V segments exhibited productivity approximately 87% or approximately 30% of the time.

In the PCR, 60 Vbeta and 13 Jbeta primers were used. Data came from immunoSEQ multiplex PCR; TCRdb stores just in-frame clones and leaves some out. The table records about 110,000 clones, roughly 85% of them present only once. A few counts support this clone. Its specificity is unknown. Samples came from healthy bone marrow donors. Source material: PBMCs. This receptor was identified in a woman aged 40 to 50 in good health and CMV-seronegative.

The CDR3 region has the DNA TGTGCCAGCAGTCCCTTAGCGGGGGGGACCACAGATACGCAGTATTTT. Protein product: CASSPLAGGTTDTQYF. The chain has TRBV27 and TRBJ2-3; 11 nucleotides match TRBD2. The germline gives CDR1 MNHEY, CDR2 SMNVEV (reference sequence). V lost 5 bases, J lost 2 bases, and 6 bases stayed unmatched. There are 16 residues in the CDR3.